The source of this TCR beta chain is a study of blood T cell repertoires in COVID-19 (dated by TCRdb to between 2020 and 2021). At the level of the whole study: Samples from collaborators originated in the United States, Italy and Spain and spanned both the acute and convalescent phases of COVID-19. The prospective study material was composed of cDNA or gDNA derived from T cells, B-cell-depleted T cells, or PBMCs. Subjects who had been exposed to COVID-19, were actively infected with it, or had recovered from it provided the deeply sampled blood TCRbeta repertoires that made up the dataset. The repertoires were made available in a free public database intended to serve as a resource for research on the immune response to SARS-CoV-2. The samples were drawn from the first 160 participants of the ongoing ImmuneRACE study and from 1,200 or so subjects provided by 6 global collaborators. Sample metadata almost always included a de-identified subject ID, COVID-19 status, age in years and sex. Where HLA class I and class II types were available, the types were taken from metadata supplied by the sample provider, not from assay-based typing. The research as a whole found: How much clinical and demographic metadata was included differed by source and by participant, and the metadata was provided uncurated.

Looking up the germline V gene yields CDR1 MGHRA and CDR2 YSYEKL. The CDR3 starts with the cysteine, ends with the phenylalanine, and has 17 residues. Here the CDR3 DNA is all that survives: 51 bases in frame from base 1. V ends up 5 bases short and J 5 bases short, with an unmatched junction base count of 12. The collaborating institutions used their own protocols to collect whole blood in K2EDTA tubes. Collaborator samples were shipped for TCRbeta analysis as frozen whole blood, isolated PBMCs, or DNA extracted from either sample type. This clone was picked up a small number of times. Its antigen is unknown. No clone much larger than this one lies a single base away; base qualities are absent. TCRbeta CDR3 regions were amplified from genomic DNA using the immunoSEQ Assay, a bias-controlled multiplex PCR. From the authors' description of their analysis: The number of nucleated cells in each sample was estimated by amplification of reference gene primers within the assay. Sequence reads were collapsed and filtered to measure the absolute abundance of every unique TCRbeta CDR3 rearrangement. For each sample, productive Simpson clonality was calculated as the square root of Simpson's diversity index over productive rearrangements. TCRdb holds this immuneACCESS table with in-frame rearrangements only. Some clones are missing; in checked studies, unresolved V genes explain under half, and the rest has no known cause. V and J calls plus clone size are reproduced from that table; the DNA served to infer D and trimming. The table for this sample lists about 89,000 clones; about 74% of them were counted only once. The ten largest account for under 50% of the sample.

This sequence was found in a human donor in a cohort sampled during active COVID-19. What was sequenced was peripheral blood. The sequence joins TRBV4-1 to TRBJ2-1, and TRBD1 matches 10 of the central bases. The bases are TGCGCCAGCAGCAAGAAGGCCCCGGACAGGGGGGACAATGAGCAGTTCTTC. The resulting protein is CASSKKAPDRGDNEQFF.